The 10 T cell receptor beta chains below come from one sample, sequenced in a study of blood T cells in healthy people across ages. A second about 7 to 11 cycle PCR used barcoded and J-beta primers. One entry per CDR3 protein results from TCRdb running MiXCR on the 5' RACE reads. The table has some 760,000 distinct CDR3 sequences, 20% to 30% seen once. This sample was shared with a second study, whose subject was T cells of mothers and their children.

The sample comprised blood. All receptors come from a boy aged 5 to 17 in good health.

The chain couples TRBV18 to TRBJ1-1, with D tentatively TRBD1 (6 bases). CDR3 size: 15 residues. Germline assignment: CDR1 KGHSH and CDR2 LQKENI. V shed 3 bases and J shed 3 bases, with 14 bases lying between them. The CDR3 nucleotides are TGTGCCAGCTCACCCCTACAGGGAGCGGACACTGAAGCTTTCTTT. Protein product: CASSPLQGADTEAFF. The whole variable domain, remainder taken from reference TRBV18 and TRBJ1-1, is NAGVMQNPRHLVRRRGQEARLRCSPMKGHSHVYWYRQLPEEGLKFMVYLQKENIIDESGMPKERFSAEFPKEGPSILRIQQVVRGDSAAYFCASSPLQGADTEAFFGQGTRLTVV.

This clonotype has more than one count but fewer than ten. This chain joins TRBV15 and TRBJ2-4, with no clear D. This CDR3 spans 13 amino acids. Germline V gene sequence: CDR1 LNHNV, CDR2 YYDKDF (reference sequence). Trimming shortened V by 4 bases and J by 2 bases, and 6 bases separated the two germline ends. The CDR3: CATSIPPKNIQYF. As DNA, the CDR3 is TGTGCCACCAGCATCCCTCCCAAAAACATTCAGTACTTC. The full variable domain, rest sourced from reference TRBV15 and TRBJ2-4, is DAMVIQNPRYQVTQFGKPVTLSCSQTLNHNVMYWYQQKSSQAPKLLFHYYDKDFNNEADTPDNFQSRRPNTSFCFLDIRSPGLGDTAMYLCATSIPPKNIQYFGAGTRLSVL.

The chain has TRBV21-1 and TRBJ2-1; TRBD2 is taken as the D call from the table, unchecked against the DNA. TRBV21-1 is a pseudogene segment. The CDR3 has 16 residues. The CDR3 loop reads CASSLGSSGSYNEQFF. As DNA, the CDR3 is TGTGCCAGCAGCCTAGGGTCTAGCGGCTCCTACAATGAGCAGTTCTTC.

V is TRBV12-3 or TRBV12-4 and J is TRBJ1-1; TRBD1 agrees at 7 bases. Unmatched junction bases numbered 7, after V lost 5 bases and J lost 7 bases. This CDR3 has 13 residues. CDR3 protein: CASSPGTANEAFF. DNA of the CDR3: TGTGCCAGCAGTCCCGGGACAGCGAATGAAGCTTTCTTT.

The chain uses TRBV7-2 and TRBJ1-2, with TRBD1 matching 11 bases. CDR3 length: 15 residues. Per the germline V gene, CDR1 is SGHTA and CDR2 is FQGNSA. The V and J ends lost 4 bases and 4 bases, in that order; junction bases with no gene match: 5. CDR3 amino acids: CASSSGTGGVYGYTF. The DNA for the CDR3 is TGTGCCAGCAGCTCAGGGACAGGGGGAGTCTATGGCTACACCTTC.

The chain combines TRBV12-3 or TRBV12-4 with TRBJ2-1, with 8 bases lining up with TRBD1. Germline trimming cut 5 bases from V and 7 bases from J; bases unmatched to any gene: 10. The CDR3 loop spans 15 amino acids. The CDR3 is CASSPPGGGRNEQFF. For the CDR3, the DNA is TGTGCCAGCAGTCCACCAGGGGGCGGCCGTAATGAGCAGTTCTTC.

This chain joins TRBV4-3 and TRBJ2-7; 9 bases line up with TRBD2. CDR3 length equals 15 residues. CDR1 is LGHNA and CDR2 is YSLEER in the germline V gene. Trimming took 4 bases from V and 6 from J; bases not matched to a gene: 10. The CDR3 DNA is TGCGCCAGCAGCCGAGTCGGGGCGGGAGGGTCCGAGCAGTACTTC. It encodes CASSRVGAGGSEQYF.

The rearrangement uses TRBV7-2 and TRBJ2-3; 8 bases match TRBD2. J gave up 6 bases and V 1 base, and 9 bases lay outside the gene matches. The CDR3 consists of 16 residues. Germline V gene lookup returns CDR1 SGHTA and CDR2 FQGNSA. The CDR3 coding sequence is TGTGCCAGCAGCTTAGGATTCGGGGGGGGGCCGGATACGCAGTATTTT. Translation gives CASSLGFGGGPDTQYF.

V usage is TRBV3-1 and J usage is TRBJ2-5; D tentatively fits TRBD1 or TRBD2 (7 bases each). With 4 bases removed from V and 5 bases from J, the gap between germline ends came to 17 bases. From germline, CDR1 is LGHDT and CDR2 YNNKEL (reference sequence). This CDR3 region has 15 residues. CDR3 region: CASSRAGQRGETQYF. The CDR3 coding sequence is TGTGCCAGCAGCCGAGCGGGACAGAGGGGGGAGACCCAGTACTTC.

This clonotype was detected a few times. The gene calls are TRBV3-1 and TRBJ2-7; the match to TRBD2 covers 15 bases. Germline assignment: CDR1 LGHDT and CDR2 YNNKEL (reference sequence). This CDR3 comprises 17 residues. V gave up 3 bases and J gave up 0 bases; unmatched junction bases: 3. CDR3: CASSQGLAGGSSYEQYF. Here the CDR3 DNA reads TGTGCCAGCAGCCAGGGACTAGCGGGGGGATCCTCCTACGAGCAGTACTTC.